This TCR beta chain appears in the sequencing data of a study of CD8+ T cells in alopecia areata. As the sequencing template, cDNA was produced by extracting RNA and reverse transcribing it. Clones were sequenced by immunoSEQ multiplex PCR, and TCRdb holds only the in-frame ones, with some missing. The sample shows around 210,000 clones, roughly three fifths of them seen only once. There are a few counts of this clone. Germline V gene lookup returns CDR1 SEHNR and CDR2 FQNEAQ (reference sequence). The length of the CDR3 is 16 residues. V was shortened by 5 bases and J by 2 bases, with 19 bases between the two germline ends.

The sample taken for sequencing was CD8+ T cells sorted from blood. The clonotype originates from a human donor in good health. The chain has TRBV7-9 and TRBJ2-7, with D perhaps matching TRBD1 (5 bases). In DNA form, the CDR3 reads TGTGCCAGCAGCCTCCCCACGACAGCTTGGCCCTACGAGCAGTACTTC. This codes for CASSLPTTAWPYEQYF.